Listed here are 27 T cell receptor beta chains from one sample, sequenced in a study of relationships among human T cell subsets. The T cell receptor alpha and beta CDR3 regions were amplified from mRNA by semiquantitative ARM-PCR. Tagged nested gene-specific primers were used first, then communal superprimers amplified exponentially. MiXCR, applied by TCRdb to the multiplex PCR reads, yields one record per CDR3 protein. Among roughly 13,000 distinct CDR3 sequences, around 70% were seen once, and the ten largest hold less than 35%. After CD25, CD56 and CD294 bead selections, the flow-through was collected as Th1 cells. Sequencing was done on a sample of CD4+ Th1 cells sorted from blood. Receptors were obtained from a man aged 40-50 years in good health.

This sequence joins TRBV27 and TRBJ1-6; D possibly corresponds to TRBD1 (5 bases). Germline lookup yields CDR1 MNHEY and CDR2 SMNVEV (reference sequence). The CDR3 is 14 amino acids. The V gene lost 4 bases and the J gene lost 14 bases, with 18 bases spanning the gap. The chain's CDR3 is CASSWQGGNWALHF. The CDR3 nucleotides read TGTGCCAGCAGTTGGCAGGGAGGAAATTGGGCCCTCCACTTT.

This chain connects TRBV6-5 to TRBJ2-3, with a tentative D call TRBD2 (6 bases). There are 14 residues in the CDR3. Trimming left V 6 bases short and J 8 bases short, with 18 bases between. CDR1 and CDR2 (germline): MNHEY, SVGAGI. CDR3 DNA sequence: TGTGCCAGCAGGGGGCCCGCCCGGGGGAGTACGCAGTATTTT. This gives the protein CASRGPARGSTQYF.

The chain employs TRBV6-5 and TRBJ1-2; D is possibly TRBD1 (6 bases). V lost 2 bases to trimming and J lost 6 bases, with 19 bases between them. The germline gives CDR1 MNHEY, CDR2 SVGAGI. This CDR3 is 16 amino acids long. The CDR3 loop is CASSYNRGRIANGYTF. The CDR3 coding sequence is TGTGCCAGCAGTTACAATCGGGGGCGCATAGCTAATGGCTACACCTTC.

This clonotype was seen more than once but under ten times. The chain carries TRBV7-6 and TRBJ1-2; TRBD1 is a possible D gene (6 bases). CDR1 SGHVS and CDR2 FNYEAQ come from the germline V gene. V lost 8 bases and J 8 bases, leaving 12 bases between the germline ends. This CDR3 has 11 residues. The CDR3, as DNA: TGTGCCAGCGGCACAGGGCTCGGCTACACCTTC. It specifies CASGTGLGYTF.

The chain recombines TRBV19 with TRBJ2-6, with 9 bases fitting TRBD1. The CDR3 contains 17 residues. The germline gives CDR1 LNHDA, CDR2 SQIVND (reference sequence). Losses at the gene ends were 6 bases for V and 0 bases for J; bases not matched to a gene: 6. This CDR3 reads CASRRGQGYSGANVLTF. The CDR3 nucleotides are TGTGCCAGTAGGAGAGGACAGGGGTACTCTGGGGCCAACGTCCTGACTTTC.

This clonotype was seen a few times. The gene calls are TRBV10-3 and TRBJ1-1; D not resolved. The V end was cut by 0 bases, the J end by 0 bases, with 17 bases between. Germline lookup yields CDR1 ENHRY and CDR2 SYGVKD. There are 18 residues in the CDR3. The CDR3 DNA reads TGTGCCATCAGTGAGTCCTTCGGTGGAGGCAGATTGAACACTGAAGCTTTCTTT. This sequence encodes CAISESFGGGRLNTEAFF.

CDR3 residues: CASSLGLAAYNEQFF. The CDR3, as DNA: TGTGCCAGCAGCTTGGGACTAGCGGCTTACAATGAGCAGTTCTTC. The chain uses TRBV5-8 and TRBJ2-1; 9 positions agree with TRBD2. The CDR3 is 15 amino acids. V was pared by 0 bases and J by 4 bases, with 2 bases of the junction left unmatched. Germline CDR1 SGHTS, CDR2 YDEGEE. The variable domain in full, with the rest retrieved from reference TRBV5-8 and TRBJ2-1, is EAGVTQSPTHLIKTRGQQATLRCSPISGHTSVYWYQQALGLGLQFLLWYDEGEERNRGNFPPRFSGRQFPNYSSELNVNALELEDSALYLCASSLGLAAYNEQFFGPGTRLTVL.

The rearrangement uses TRBV12-5 and TRBJ2-1; D is uncertain. The germline CDR1 and CDR2 sequences are LGHNT and FRNRAP. This CDR3 has 12 residues. The germline V and J ends were trimmed by 7 bases and 8 bases, with 12 bases remaining between them. The CDR3 spells CASATATDEQFF. The CDR3, as DNA: TGTGCTAGTGCCACCGCGACGGATGAGCAGTTCTTC.

The chain couples TRBV14 to TRBJ1-4, with TRBD1 identical over 9 bases. The V gene's germline CDR1 is SGHDN and CDR2 FVKESK. This CDR3 is built from 14 residues. V lost 3 bases and J lost 7; bases outside the gene matches: 3. CDR3 in amino acids: CASSHGQGFEKLFF. The CDR3 nucleotides are TGTGCCAGCAGCCACGGACAGGGGTTTGAAAAACTGTTTTTT.

The chain has TRBV20-1 and TRBJ1-6; possible D gene TRBD1, 5 bases. V gave up 5 bases and J gave up 7 bases, with 18 bases separating them. This CDR3 contains 15 residues. Germline lookup yields CDR1 DFQATT and CDR2 SNEGSKA (reference sequence). The CDR3 protein is CSAPGRTSGNSPLHF. The CDR3 DNA reads TGCAGTGCTCCGGGACGGACCTCGGGAAATTCACCCCTCCACTTT.

The chain combines TRBV7-3 with TRBJ2-1; D is ambiguous. The CDR3 extends over 15 amino acids. Trimming shortened V by 4 bases and J by 5 bases, and 15 bases separated the two germline ends. Germline CDR1 SGHTA, CDR2 FQGTGA. CDR3 loop: CASSSPKMGNNEQFF. CDR3 coding DNA: TGTGCCAGCAGCTCCCCCAAGATGGGAAACAATGAGCAGTTCTTC.

This clonotype has just a few counts. The V call is TRBV7-9, the J call TRBJ1-1; no clear D. This CDR3 comprises 11 residues. Trimming left V 2 bases short and J 5 bases short, with 3 bases between. The germline gives CDR1 SEHNR, CDR2 FQNEAQ (reference sequence). The CDR3 region is CASSLRTEAFF. CDR3 bases: TGTGCCAGCAGCTTACGGACTGAAGCTTTCTTT.

CDR3 bases: TGTGCCAGCAGCTCCTCGATTGGAGGAACAGATACGCAGTATTTT. Translation gives CASSSSIGGTDTQYF. The V and J genes are TRBV7-9 and TRBJ2-3; tentative D call: TRBD2 (5 bases). CDR3 length: 15 amino acids. The V end was cut by 4 bases, the J end by 3 bases, with 14 bases between. The germline V gene has CDR1 SEHNR and CDR2 FQNEAQ (reference sequence). Combining the CDR3 with reference TRBV7-9 and TRBJ2-3 gives the whole variable domain DTGVSQNPRHKITKRGQNVTFRCDPISEHNRLYWYRQTLGQGPEFLTYFQNEAQLEKSRLLSDRFSAERPKGSFSTLEIQRTEQGDSAMYLCASSSSIGGTDTQYFGPGTRLTVL.

The chain employs TRBV6-1 and TRBJ1-5, with a tentative D call TRBD1 (5 bases). CDR3 length: 13 amino acids. Between the trimmed V and J ends, which lost 6 bases and 7 bases, there was a span of 13 bases. Germline V gene sequence: CDR1 MNHNS, CDR2 SASEGT. As DNA, the CDR3 is TGTGCCAGCAGCCCTGGGGGGAGACAGCCCCAGCATTTT. This gives the protein CASSPGGRQPQHF.

This sequence joins TRBV18 and TRBJ2-1, with D perhaps TRBD1 (7 bases). Germline V lookup: CDR1 KGHSH, CDR2 LQKENI. V was clipped by 6 bases and J by 8 bases, with 17 bases between them. The CDR3 runs 14 residues. The CDR3 DNA follows: TGTGCCAGCTCTCCGGGCGCAGGGGGGTATGAGCAGTTCTTC. Translation: CASSPGAGGYEQFF.

This clonotype has a handful of counts. The chain couples TRBV6-1 to TRBJ1-3; no reliable D call. Germline V gene lookup returns CDR1 MNHNS and CDR2 SASEGT. V gave up 1 base and J gave up 4 bases, with 5 bases separating them. The CDR3 contains 13 residues. The CDR3 sequence is CASSEEKGNTIYF. CDR3 DNA sequence: TGTGCCAGCAGTGAAGAGAAGGGAAACACCATATATTTT.

The chain joins TRBV11-2 to TRBJ1-1; D uncertain. CDR1 is SGHAT, CDR2 FQNNGV, per germline. This CDR3 comprises 13 residues. V lost 3 bases and J 8 bases, leaving 13 bases between the germline ends. CDR3 nucleotides: TGTGCCAGCAGCTTGACCCCAGGCCTGGAAGCTTTCTTT. Translated: CASSLTPGLEAFF.

The chain joins TRBV2 to TRBJ1-3; no firm D call. Trimming removed 1 base from V and 2 bases from J, with 6 bases in between. The CDR3 sequence is 14 residues long. Germline CDR1 SNHLY, CDR2 FYNNEI. CDR3 amino acids: CASSEGITGNTIYF. DNA for the CDR3: TGTGCCAGCAGTGAAGGGATCACTGGAAACACCATATATTTT. The variable domain in full, with the rest retrieved from reference TRBV2 and TRBJ1-3, is EPEVTQTPSHQVTQMGQEVILRCVPISNHLYFYWYRQILGQKVEFLVSFYNNEISEKSEIFDDQFSVERPDGSNFTLKIRSTKLEDSAMYFCASSEGITGNTIYFGEGSWLTVV.

The chain is built from TRBV12-3 or TRBV12-4 and TRBJ2-3, with TRBD1 matching over 11 bases. This CDR3 has 17 amino acids. V lost 1 base to trimming and J lost 4 bases; unmatched junction nucleotides: 7. The CDR3 DNA is TGTGCCAGCAGTTTAGTTTGGACGGACAGGGGGCCAGATACGCAGTATTTT. The encoded protein is CASSLVWTDRGPDTQYF.

This chain links TRBV11-2 with TRBJ1-1; 10 bases fit TRBD1. Trimming removed 6 bases from V and 1 base from J; junction bases left unmatched: 11. Germline assignment: CDR1 SGHAT and CDR2 FQNNGV. This CDR3 region has 17 residues. CDR3: CASRSISRDRGNTEAFF. In nucleotides, the CDR3 is TGTGCCAGCAGATCAATCTCTAGGGACAGGGGGAACACTGAAGCTTTCTTT.

This clonotype has just a few counts. The chain couples TRBV27 to TRBJ2-7, with D possibly matching TRBD2 (6 bases). Germline CDR1 reads MNHEY; CDR2 reads SMNVEV (reference sequence). CDR3 length: 16 amino acids. The V end lost 4 bases, the J end lost 0 bases, and 16 bases lay between the germline ends. The chain's CDR3 is CASSSHWREGSYEQYF. The CDR3 nucleotides read TGTGCCAGCAGTTCCCACTGGCGGGAAGGCTCCTACGAGCAGTACTTC.

The genes are TRBV6-5 and TRBJ2-1; 11 bases are a match to TRBD2. Germline V gene data show CDR1 as MNHEY and CDR2 as SVGAGI. The V gene end was trimmed by 4 bases and the J gene end by 1 base; junction bases not matched to a gene: 6. This CDR3 spans 17 amino acids. The CDR3 coding sequence is TGTGCCAGCAGTTGGACTAGCGGGTATGGGTCCTACAATGAGCAGTTCTTC. Translated, it gives CASSWTSGYGSYNEQFF.

The chain employs TRBV28 and TRBJ2-1, with 13 bases aligning to TRBD2. The CDR3 is 17 amino acids. The germline V gene has CDR1 MDHEN and CDR2 SYDVKM. V lost 6 bases and J lost 5; bases outside the gene matches: 10. The CDR3 DNA reads as TGTGCCAGCAGCCCACTACTAGCGGGAGGGCCCCACAATGAGCAGTTCTTC. Its protein product is CASSPLLAGGPHNEQFF.

This rearrangement joins TRBV11-3 to TRBJ2-7, with 8 bases aligning to TRBD1. Germline V gene lookup returns CDR1 SGHNT and CDR2 YENEEA. Losses at the gene ends were 5 bases for V and 6 bases for J; bases not matched to a gene: 3. CDR3 length: 12 amino acids. The chain's CDR3 is CASSRTGGEQYF. The CDR3 DNA is TGTGCCAGCAGCCGTACAGGGGGCGAGCAGTACTTC.

Note on this clonotype: At one end the junction does not follow the germline gene, possibly because of a read error. CDR3 region: CAIQSGSDTQFF. The CDR3 nucleotides are TGTGCCATCCAGTCGGGCTCAGATACGCAGTTTTTT. The rearrangement joins TRBV10-3 to TRBJ2-3, with D unresolved. CDR3 size: 12 residues. Germline values: CDR1 ENHRY, CDR2 SYGVKD.

V is TRBV27 and J is TRBJ2-3, with D tentatively TRBD1 (5 bases). Per germline, CDR1 MNHEY and CDR2 SMNVEV (reference sequence). V lost 7 bases to trimming and J lost 6 bases, with 17 bases between them. The CDR3 spans 14 residues. CDR3 DNA: TGTGCCAGCAAAGGCAGGGAAGGGCTCGATACGCAGTATTTT. It specifies CASKGREGLDTQYF.

This chain links TRBV29-1 with TRBJ2-7; D call uncertain. The CDR3 totals 14 residues. From germline, CDR1 is SQVTM and CDR2 ANQGSEA. V lost 4 bases to trimming and J lost 2 bases, with 15 bases between them. Here the CDR3 DNA reads TGCAGCGTTGGGCATTCTGGGCCACCCTACGAGCAGTACTTC. Translated: CSVGHSGPPYEQYF.